Below, 28 T cell receptor beta chains from the same sample are listed, as sequenced in a study of graft-versus-host responses after intestinal transplantation. Researchers processed graft tissue to release intraepithelial and lamina propria lymphocytes. Assay: immunoSEQ multiplex PCR; the TCRdb copy retains only in-frame clones and omits some. The sample records 15,000 to 20,000 clones, 80% being singletons. Sequencing was performed on ileum tissue, taken roughly 100 days after intestinal transplant. The receptors stem from a human patient who received an intestinal transplant, so some T cells may come from the graft donor.

This clone was observed a few times. The chain has TRBV7-4 and TRBJ1-1; D remains unclear. The CDR3 covers 14 residues. The ends were cut back, 5 bases at V and 4 bases at J, with 14 bases in the middle. Germline values: CDR1 SGHVT, CDR2 SQSDAQ. CDR3 loop: CASSPAHRGTEAFF. CDR3 DNA: TGTGCCAGCAGCCCTGCTCACCGGGGCACTGAAGCTTTCTTT. The whole variable domain, remainder taken from reference TRBV7-4 and TRBJ1-1, is GAGVSQSPRYKVAKRGRDVALRCDSISGHVTLYWYRQTLGQGSEVLTYSQSDAQRDKSGRPSGRFSAERPERSVSTLKIQRTEQGDSAVYLCASSPAHRGTEAFFGQGTRLTVV.

This chain joins TRBV5-1 and TRBJ2-1; 13 bases map to TRBD2. This CDR3 is built from 18 residues. Germline-derived CDR1 and CDR2 are SGHRS and YFSETQ. J lost 2 bases, V lost 2 bases, and 7 bases had no gene match. CDR3: CASSFPRTSGRPYNEQFF. In nucleotides, the CDR3 is TGCGCCAGCAGCTTCCCCCGGACTAGCGGGAGACCCTACAATGAGCAGTTCTTC.

This clone was detected a few times. This chain links TRBV7-3 with TRBJ2-2, with 10 bases fitting TRBD2. Germline lookup yields CDR1 SGHTA and CDR2 FQGTGA. This CDR3 is built from 16 residues. J was trimmed by 6 bases and V by 0 bases; bases with no gene match: 4. In DNA, the CDR3 is TGTGCCAGCAGCTTAACCCCTAGCGGGAGCGCCGGGGAGCTGTTTTTT. It yields the protein CASSLTPSGSAGELFF.

This chain links TRBV11-2 with TRBJ2-1, with D unresolved. With 2 bases removed from V and 0 bases from J, the gap between germline ends came to 20 bases. Germline V gene data show CDR1 as SGHAT and CDR2 as FQNNGV. The CDR3 has 19 amino acids. CDR3 sequence: CASSLIPGTLTDSYNEQFF. For the CDR3, the DNA is TGTGCCAGCAGCTTAATCCCGGGCACCCTGACTGACTCCTACAATGAGCAGTTCTTC.

This clone has a handful of counts. The rearrangement uses TRBV6-7 and TRBJ2-7; D uncertain. TRBV6-7 is an open reading frame whose function is uncertain. The CDR3 runs 12 residues. Trimming left V 9 bases short and J 5 bases short, with 14 bases between. The CDR3 spells CARSLITNEQYF. CDR3 in DNA: TGTGCCAGGTCCCTAATTACGAACGAGCAGTACTTC.

The chain has TRBV7-6 and TRBJ2-4; 11 bases agree with TRBD2. V gave up 1 base and J gave up 8 bases; unmatched junction bases: 13. The CDR3 runs 18 residues. Germline-derived CDR1 and CDR2 are SGHVS and FNYEAQ. The CDR3 DNA reads TGTGCCAGCAGCTTAGGTGTTGGTAGCGGGAGGGCCTTGGACATTCAGTACTTC. This translates into CASSLGVGSGRALDIQYF.

This clone was detected once. The V and J genes are TRBV5-4 and TRBJ2-7; the D gene could be TRBD1 or TRBD2 (5 bases each). The CDR3 spans 13 residues. CDR1 SGHNT and CDR2 YYREEE come from the germline V gene (reference sequence). Trimming took 1 base from V and 5 from J, leaving 10 bases between them. CDR3 amino acids: CASSLFRDHEQYF. CDR3 sequence (DNA): TGTGCCAGCAGCTTGTTCAGGGACCACGAGCAGTACTTC.

CDR3 sequence: CASSTIRKLAGETQYF. Here the CDR3 DNA reads TGTGCCAGCAGCACTATACGGAAACTAGCGGGAGAGACCCAGTACTTC. The rearrangement joins TRBV5-6 to TRBJ2-5; 9 bases are shared with TRBD2. This CDR3 contains 16 residues. Losses at the gene ends were 4 bases for V and 4 bases for J; bases not matched to a gene: 11. Germline V gene sequence: CDR1 SGHDT, CDR2 YYEEEE.

The rearrangement uses TRBV13 and TRBJ2-5; D is uncertain. From germline, CDR1 is PRHDT and CDR2 FYEKMQ (reference sequence). V gave up 3 bases and J gave up 3 bases, with 8 bases separating them. The CDR3 totals 13 residues. The CDR3: CASSLRVKETQYF. CDR3 nucleotides: TGTGCCAGCAGCTTGCGCGTAAAAGAGACCCAGTACTTC.

This sequence joins TRBV19 and TRBJ2-2; D may correspond to TRBD1 or TRBD2 (5 bases each). The CDR3 sequence is 15 residues long. Germline CDR1 and CDR2: LNHDA and SQIVND (reference sequence). Deletions cut 5 bases from V and 7 bases from J, with 17 bases between. The CDR3 region is CASSRGAGFDGELFF. DNA for the CDR3: TGTGCCAGTAGTCGAGGGGCCGGGTTCGACGGGGAGCTGTTTTTT.

The chain uses TRBV7-4 and TRBJ1-1; tentative D call: TRBD1 (5 bases). Trimming cost V 6 bases and J 4 bases, with 12 bases left between them. The CDR3 is 13 amino acids. Germline loops: CDR1 SGHVT, CDR2 SQSDAQ. Here the CDR3 DNA reads TGTGCCAGCAGTATCCCAGGGTCCACTGAAGCTTTCTTT. It encodes CASSIPGSTEAFF.

This chain uses TRBV4-1 with TRBJ1-2; D call uncertain. V dropped 4 bases and J dropped 6 bases, with 18 bases sitting between them. Germline CDR1 and CDR2: MGHRA and YSYEKL. This CDR3 is 15 amino acids long. CDR3: CASSRHRAGTDGYTF. CDR3 coding DNA: TGCGCCAGCAGCCGCCACCGAGCGGGCACAGATGGCTACACCTTC.

On this clone itself: The junction and the germline gene differ at one end; a read error may be behind it. The J gene is TRBJ2-4, the V gene TRBV6-4; D gene uncertain. There are 10 residues in the CDR3. Germline assignment: CDR1 MRHNA and CDR2 SNTAGT. The CDR3 DNA reads TGTGCCAGCAGGGTAAGGGCTTGGGACTTC. This codes for CASRVRAWDF.

The CDR3 DNA reads as TGTGCCAGCAGCTTAATTGCGGACAGGGGGAATCAGCCCCAGCATTTT. As protein: CASSLIADRGNQPQHF. The chain carries TRBV7-8 and TRBJ1-5; 10 bases line up with TRBD1. J lost 4 bases, V lost 2 bases, and 5 bases had no gene match. The CDR3 has 16 residues. The germline CDR1 and CDR2 sequences are SGHVS and FQNEAQ.

The chain has TRBV14 and TRBJ2-7; D remains ambiguous. The germline V and J ends were trimmed by 1 base and 5 bases, with 9 bases remaining between them. Looked up from germline, CDR1 is SGHDN and CDR2 is FVKESK. There are 13 residues in the CDR3. The CDR3 nucleotides are TGTGCCAGCAGCCAAGGGGTGGGCCACGAGCAGTACTTC. Protein sequence: CASSQGVGHEQYF. Using reference TRBV14 and TRBJ2-7 for the parts outside the CDR3, the full variable domain is EAGVTQFPSHSVIEKGQTVTLRCDPISGHDNLYWYRRVMGKEIKFLLHFVKESKQDESGMPNNRFLAERTGGTYSTLKVQPAELEDSGVYFCASSQGVGHEQYFGPGTRLTVT.

The chain joins TRBV4-1 to TRBJ2-7; maybe TRBD1 (5 bases). This CDR3 contains 16 residues. Trimming stripped 0 bases from V and 0 bases from J, with 12 bases between. Germline V lookup: CDR1 MGHRA, CDR2 YSYEKL. This CDR3 is CASSQDRQPSSYEQYF. CDR3 coding DNA: TGCGCCAGCAGCCAAGACCGACAGCCGAGCTCCTACGAGCAGTACTTC.

This clone was counted between two and nine times. The chain employs TRBV7-6 and TRBJ1-1, with D possibly TRBD1 on 6 matching bases. V lost 5 bases and J lost 4, with 17 bases in between. CDR3 length: 15 residues. CDR1 and CDR2 from the germline V gene are SGHVS and FNYEAQ. The CDR3 bases are TGTGCCAGCAGCCCCTCGATGGGGGGCGGCACTGAAGCTTTCTTT. Protein: CASSPSMGGGTEAFF. Drawing the rest from reference TRBV7-6 and TRBJ1-1, the complete variable domain is GAGVSQSPRYKVTKRGQDVALRCDPISGHVSLYWYRQALGQGPEFLTYFNYEAQQDKSGLPNDRFSAERPEGSISTLTIQRTEQRDSAMYRCASSPSMGGGTEAFFGQGTRLTVV.

This clone was counted a single time. The CDR3 loop is CASSLLFQGRVLGQPQHF. The CDR3 bases are TGTGCCAGCAGCTTGCTTTTCCAGGGACGAGTTCTTGGTCAGCCCCAGCATTTT. The gene calls are TRBV5-8 and TRBJ1-5; a possible D gene is TRBD1 (5 bases). Per the germline V gene, CDR1 is SGHTS and CDR2 is YDEGEE. The CDR3 runs to 18 residues. V was pared by 1 base and J by 6 bases, with 23 bases between.

The chain recombines TRBV7-6 with TRBJ2-1; D gene unclear. The V end was cut by 1 base, the J end by 6 bases, with 7 bases between. There are 13 residues in the CDR3. CDR1 and CDR2 (germline): SGHVS, FNYEAQ. CDR3 bases: TGTGCCAGCAGCTTAGGGCTAGTCAATGAGCAGTTCTTC. Translating it yields CASSLGLVNEQFF. Based on the CDR3 plus reference TRBV7-6 and TRBJ2-1, the full variable domain is GAGVSQSPRYKVTKRGQDVALRCDPISGHVSLYWYRQALGQGPEFLTYFNYEAQQDKSGLPNDRFSAERPEGSISTLTIQRTEQRDSAMYRCASSLGLVNEQFFGPGTRLTVL.

This chain joins TRBV28 and TRBJ1-3, with 7 bases fitting TRBD1. Germline V CDR1 and CDR2: MDHEN, SYDVKM. Losses at the gene ends were 10 bases for V and 1 base for J; bases not matched to a gene: 7. The CDR3 sequence is 14 residues long. This CDR3 is CATGGRYSGNTIYF. CDR3 nucleotides: TGTGCCACAGGGGGGAGATATTCTGGAAACACCATATATTTT. Combining the CDR3 with reference TRBV28 and TRBJ1-3 gives the whole variable domain DVKVTQSSRYLVKRTGEKVFLECVQDMDHENMFWYRQDPGLGLRLIYFSYDVKMKEKGDIPEGYSVSREKKERFSLILESASTNQTSMYLCATGGRYSGNTIYFGEGSWLTVV.

This clone was detected once. This chain links TRBV19 with TRBJ2-7; D gene ambiguous. CDR1 and CDR2 from the germline V gene are LNHDA and SQIVND (reference sequence). Deletions cut 1 base from V and 0 bases from J, with 4 bases between. The CDR3 is 13 amino acids. For the CDR3, the DNA is TGTGCCAGTAGTATAGGACACTCCTACGAGCAGTACTTC. Residues: CASSIGHSYEQYF. Variable domain in full (rest from reference TRBV19 and TRBJ2-7): DGGITQSPKYLFRKEGQNVTLSCEQNLNHDAMYWYRQDPGQGLRLIYYSQIVNDFQKGDIAEGYSVSREKKESFPLTVTSAQKNPTAFYLCASSIGHSYEQYFGPGTRLTVT.

This chain uses TRBV29-1 with TRBJ1-2; TRBD1 matches 7 bases. V shed 2 bases, J shed 3 bases, and the junction held 6 bases outside the gene matches. In germline, CDR1 is SQVTM, CDR2 ANQGSEA. This CDR3 spans 14 amino acids. As DNA, the CDR3 is TGCAGCGTTGAAATCCCCACAGGGGACTATGGCTACACCTTC. It codes for CSVEIPTGDYGYTF.

The chain employs TRBV28 and TRBJ1-2; the D is unclear. The CDR3 loop spans 12 amino acids. V lost 1 base and J lost 8, with 8 bases in between. In germline, CDR1 is MDHEN, CDR2 SYDVKM. Written as DNA, the CDR3 is TGTGCCAGCAGTTTATCCAGCATGGGCTACACCTTC. This gives the protein CASSLSSMGYTF.

This chain uses TRBV6-5 with TRBJ2-7; the D is unclear. Germline lookup yields CDR1 MNHEY and CDR2 SVGAGI. V shed 0 bases and J shed 4 bases, with 7 bases lying between them. This CDR3 contains 13 residues. DNA of the CDR3: TGTGCCAGCAGTTACTCCTGGTGGTACGAGCAGTACTTC. This gives the protein CASSYSWWYEQYF.

This sequence joins TRBV18 and TRBJ2-7; D call uncertain. Germline assignment: CDR1 KGHSH and CDR2 LQKENI. This CDR3 has 13 residues. The V gene lost 0 bases and the J gene lost 3 bases, with 6 bases spanning the gap. CDR3 DNA: TGTGCCAGCTCACCACCGTCCCTCTACGAGCAGTACTTC. Translation gives CASSPPSLYEQYF.

The chain couples TRBV15 to TRBJ2-7, with TRBD1 matching 8 bases. Germline assignment: CDR1 LNHNV and CDR2 YYDKDF (reference sequence). This CDR3 has 15 amino acids. V shed 5 bases and J 1 base; nucleotides not matched to a gene: 7. The CDR3 DNA reads as TGTGCCACCAGCGAGGGCGACAGGGGATCCTACGAGCAGTACTTC. This translates into CATSEGDRGSYEQYF.

V and J are TRBV27 and TRBJ2-2; 11 nucleotides agree with TRBD2. In germline, CDR1 is MNHEY, CDR2 SMNVEV (reference sequence). The V gene end was trimmed by 7 bases and the J gene end by 3 bases; junction bases not matched to a gene: 4. The CDR3 runs to 15 residues. CDR3 nucleotides: TGTGCCAGCACCCGACTAGCGGGATACACCGGGGAGCTGTTTTTT. As protein: CASTRLAGYTGELFF.

V gene TRBV21-1 combines with J gene TRBJ2-7. TRBV21-1 is classified as a pseudogene. This CDR3 has 13 amino acids. CDR3 nucleotide sequence: TGTGCCAGCAGCCCACGCCGTTCCGCCGAGCAGTACTTC. Its protein is CASSPRRSAEQYF.